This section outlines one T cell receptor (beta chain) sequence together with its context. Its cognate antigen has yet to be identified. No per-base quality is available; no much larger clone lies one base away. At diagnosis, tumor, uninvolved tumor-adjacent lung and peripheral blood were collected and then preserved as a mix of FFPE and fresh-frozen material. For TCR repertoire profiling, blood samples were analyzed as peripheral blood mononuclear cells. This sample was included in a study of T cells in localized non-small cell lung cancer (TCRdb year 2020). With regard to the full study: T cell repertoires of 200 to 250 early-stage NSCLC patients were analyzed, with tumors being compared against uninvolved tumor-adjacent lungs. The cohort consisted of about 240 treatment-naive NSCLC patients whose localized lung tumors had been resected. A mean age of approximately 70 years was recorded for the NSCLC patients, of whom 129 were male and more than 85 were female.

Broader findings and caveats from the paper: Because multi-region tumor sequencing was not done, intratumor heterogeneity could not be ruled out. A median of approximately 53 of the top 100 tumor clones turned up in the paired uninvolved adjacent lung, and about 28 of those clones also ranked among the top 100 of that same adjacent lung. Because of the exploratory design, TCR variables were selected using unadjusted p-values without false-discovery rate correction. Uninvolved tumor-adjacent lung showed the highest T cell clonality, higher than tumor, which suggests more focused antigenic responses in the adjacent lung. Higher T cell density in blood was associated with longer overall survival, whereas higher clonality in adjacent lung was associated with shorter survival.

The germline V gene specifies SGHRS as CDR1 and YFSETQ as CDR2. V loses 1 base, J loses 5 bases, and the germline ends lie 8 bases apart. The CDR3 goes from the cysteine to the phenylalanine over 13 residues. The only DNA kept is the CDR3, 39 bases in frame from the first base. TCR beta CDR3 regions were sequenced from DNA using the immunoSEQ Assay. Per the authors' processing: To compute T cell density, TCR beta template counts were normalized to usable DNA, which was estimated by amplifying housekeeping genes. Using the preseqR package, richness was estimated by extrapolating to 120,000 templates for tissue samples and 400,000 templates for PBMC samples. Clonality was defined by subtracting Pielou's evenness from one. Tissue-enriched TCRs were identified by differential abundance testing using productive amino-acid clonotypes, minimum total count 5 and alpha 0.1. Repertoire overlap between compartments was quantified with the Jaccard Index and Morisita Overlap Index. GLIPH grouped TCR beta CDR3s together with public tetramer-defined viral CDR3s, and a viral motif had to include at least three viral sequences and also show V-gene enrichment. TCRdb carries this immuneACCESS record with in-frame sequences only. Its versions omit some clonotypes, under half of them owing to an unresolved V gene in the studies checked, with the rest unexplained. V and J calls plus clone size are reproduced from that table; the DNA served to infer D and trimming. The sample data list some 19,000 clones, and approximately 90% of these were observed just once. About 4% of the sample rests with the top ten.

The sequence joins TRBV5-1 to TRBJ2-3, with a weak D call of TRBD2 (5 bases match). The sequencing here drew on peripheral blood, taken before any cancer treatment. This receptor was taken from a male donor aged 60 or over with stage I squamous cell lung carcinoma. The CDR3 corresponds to CASSLRGLDTQYF. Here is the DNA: TGCGCCAGCAGCTTGCGTGGACTAGATACGCAGTATTTT.